This entry lists 28 T cell receptor beta chains sequenced from one sample in a study of cytomegalovirus exposure and HLA in healthy donors. Use of 60 Vbeta and 13 Jbeta primers characterized the PCR. The data were produced by immunoSEQ multiplex PCR, yet TCRdb's version contains in-frame clones alone and is incomplete. The table has about 130,000 clones, about 70% seen once; the top ten hold under 2.5%. The source material was PBMCs. These receptors came from a woman in her fifties or sixties in good health and CMV-seropositive.

CDR3 loop: CASSLGNGEAFF. The DNA of the CDR3 is TGCGCCAGCAGCTTAGGCAACGGGGAAGCTTTCTTT. This rearrangement joins TRBV5-1 to TRBJ1-1, with D uncertain. The V end lost 2 bases, the J end lost 8 bases, and 10 bases lay between the germline ends. CDR1 and CDR2 (germline): SGHRS, YFSETQ. The CDR3 totals 12 residues.

J is TRBJ1-1 and V is TRBV5-6; no reliable D call. This CDR3 has 14 amino acids. Germline assignment: CDR1 SGHDT and CDR2 YYEEEE. V gave up 0 bases and J gave up 2 bases, with 8 bases separating them. The CDR3 protein is CASSLGRSNTEAFF. CDR3 coding DNA: TGTGCCAGCAGCTTGGGGCGGAGTAACACTGAAGCTTTCTTT.

The V and J genes are TRBV5-5 and TRBJ2-1; D is undetermined. Trimming pared 7 bases from V and 3 bases from J, leaving 11 bases between. CDR3 length: 13 residues. Germline assignment: CDR1 SGHKS and CDR2 YYEKEE (reference sequence). The CDR3 reads CASVENSYNEQFF. The DNA of the CDR3 is TGTGCCAGCGTAGAAAACAGCTACAATGAGCAGTTCTTC. The full variable domain, completed using reference TRBV5-5 and TRBJ2-1, is DAGVTQSPTHLIKTRGQQVTLRCSPISGHKSVSWYQQVLGQGPQFIFQYYEKEERGRGNFPDRFSARQFPNYSSELNVNALLLGDSALYLCASVENSYNEQFFGPGTRLTVL.

The V and J genes are TRBV5-4 and TRBJ2-5, with D uncertain. The CDR3 has 15 residues. Germline V gives CDR1 SGHNT, CDR2 YYREEE (reference sequence). With 4 bases removed from V and 2 bases from J, the gap between germline ends came to 15 bases. The CDR3 is CASSAKSGWQETQYF. The DNA of the CDR3 is TGTGCCAGCAGCGCGAAATCAGGTTGGCAAGAGACCCAGTACTTC.

This chain links TRBV19 with TRBJ1-5; D possibly corresponds to TRBD1 (5 bases). The CDR3 is 16 amino acids. The V gene's germline CDR1 is LNHDA and CDR2 SQIVND (reference sequence). The ends were cut back, 5 bases at V and 7 bases at J, with 21 bases in the middle. DNA of the CDR3: TGTGCCAGTAGTCCCCTAGGGAGGGACCGAGGACAGCCCCAGCATTTT. Translated, it gives CASSPLGRDRGQPQHF.

This chain connects TRBV2 to TRBJ1-4, with D unclear. The CDR3 consists of 14 residues. The germline V gene has CDR1 SNHLY and CDR2 FYNNEI. With 5 bases removed from V and 0 bases from J, the gap between germline ends came to 7 bases. For the CDR3, the DNA is TGTGCCAGCAGTTCATTTGCAACTAATGAAAAACTGTTTTTT. It yields the protein CASSSFATNEKLFF.

V and J are TRBV4-2 and TRBJ1-4, with D hard to call. Germline V CDR1 and CDR2: LGHNA, YNFKEQ. V lost 0 bases to trimming and J lost 8 bases, with 13 bases between them. CDR3 size: 15 residues. CDR3 in amino acids: CASSQEWRVGEKLFF. In nucleotides, the CDR3 is TGTGCCAGCAGCCAAGAGTGGCGGGTTGGGGAAAAACTGTTTTTT.

The chain uses TRBV6-6 and TRBJ1-1, with D perhaps TRBD1 (5 bases). V lost 6 bases, J lost 4 bases, and 18 bases lay in between. Germline-derived CDR1 and CDR2 are MNHNY and SVGAGI (reference sequence). The CDR3 spans 15 residues. This CDR3 reads CASSQFQGFGTEAFF. The CDR3 DNA is TGTGCCAGCAGCCAATTTCAGGGTTTTGGCACTGAAGCTTTCTTT.

This clone was seen a handful of times. The genes are TRBV5-1 and TRBJ2-1, with 8 bases lining up with TRBD2. V was pared by 0 bases and J by 7 bases, with 12 bases of the junction left unmatched. The CDR3 is 17 amino acids. The germline gives CDR1 SGHRS, CDR2 YFSETQ. In DNA, the CDR3 is TGCGCCAGCAGCTTGGATCTTTATGCGAGCGGGAGTAATGAGCAGTTCTTC. This sequence encodes CASSLDLYASGSNEQFF.

This chain joins TRBV7-8 and TRBJ2-5; 9 bases line up with TRBD2. The CDR3 has 17 residues. The germline V gene encodes CDR1 SGHVS and CDR2 FQNEAQ. Losses at the gene ends were 1 base for V and 5 bases for J; bases not matched to a gene: 11. The CDR3, as DNA: TGTGCCAGCAGCTTAGAAGGCGGGAGGGCCGATTGGGAGACCCAGTACTTC. It translates to CASSLEGGRADWETQYF.

The chain links TRBV28 to TRBJ2-1, with D perhaps matching TRBD1 (7 bases). Trimming cost V 4 bases and J 10 bases, with 20 bases left between them. This CDR3 has 15 residues. Germline V gene sequence: CDR1 MDHEN, CDR2 SYDVKM. CDR3 sequence reads: CASSSRGDISREQFF. CDR3 nucleotide sequence: TGTGCCAGCAGTTCCAGGGGGGACATTTCGAGAGAGCAGTTCTTC.

The genes are TRBV28 and TRBJ1-1; 9 bases are a match to TRBD1. CDR1 and CDR2 from the germline V gene are MDHEN and SYDVKM. The CDR3 is made up of 16 amino acids. Losses at the gene ends were 7 bases for V and 4 bases for J; bases not matched to a gene: 13. CDR3 bases: TGTGCCAGCAACTCTATGGGAGGGACAGGGACCACTGAAGCTTTCTTT. It is translated as CASNSMGGTGTTEAFF. Full variable domain (remainder filled in from reference TRBV28 and TRBJ1-1): DVKVTQSSRYLVKRTGEKVFLECVQDMDHENMFWYRQDPGLGLRLIYFSYDVKMKEKGDIPEGYSVSREKKERFSLILESASTNQTSMYLCASNSMGGTGTTEAFFGQGTRLTVV.

This chain uses TRBV2 with TRBJ2-5; 7 positions match TRBD2. Germline V gene sequence: CDR1 SNHLY, CDR2 FYNNEI. The CDR3 contains 12 residues. After removal of 10 bases from V and 5 bases from J, the junction contained 7 bases not matched to a gene. In DNA, the CDR3 is TGTGCCACCTCCCGGGGAGGGGAGACCCAGTACTTC. Translated: CATSRGGETQYF. Full variable domain (missing parts from reference TRBV2 and TRBJ2-5): EPEVTQTPSHQVTQMGQEVILRCVPISNHLYFYWYRQILGQKVEFLVSFYNNEISEKSEIFDDQFSVERPDGSNFTLKIRSTKLEDSAMYFCATSRGGETQYFGPGTRLLVL.

V gene TRBV9 combines with J gene TRBJ2-5, with a weak D call TRBD1 (5 bases). This CDR3 region has 13 residues. Germline V CDR1 and CDR2: SGDLS, YYNGEE. The V and J ends lost 4 bases and 7 bases respectively, with 14 bases between them. CDR3 DNA sequence: TGTGCCAGCAGCACGGTAGTTCAGGGGACCCAGTACTTC. Its translation is CASSTVVQGTQYF.

This clone was detected only a few times. The rearrangement uses TRBV7-9 and TRBJ1-5; 9 bases agree with TRBD1. Unmatched junction bases numbered 2, after V lost 3 bases and J lost 2 bases. Germline V gene sequence: CDR1 SEHNR, CDR2 FQNEAQ (reference sequence). CDR3 size: 15 residues. CDR3 nucleotide sequence: TGTGCCAGCAGCTTGGGGACAGGGCGCAATCAGCCCCAGCATTTT. Its protein is CASSLGTGRNQPQHF.

This clone was seen a handful of times. The CDR3, as DNA: TGTGCCAGCAGTGTTAGCGGGAGCTCCTACGAGCAGTACTTC. This encodes CASSVSGSSYEQYF. The chain is built from TRBV25-1 and TRBJ2-7; 9 nucleotides align to TRBD2. After removal of 4 bases from V and 0 bases from J, the junction contained 1 base not matched to a gene. CDR3 length: 14 residues. Germline V CDR1 and CDR2: MGHDK, SYGVNS.

This clone was detected ten times or more. J is TRBJ2-2 and V is TRBV7-9; D perhaps matches TRBD2 (5 bases). The CDR3 runs 14 residues. V lost 5 bases and J lost 4, with 11 bases in between. CDR1 SEHNR and CDR2 FQNEAQ come from the germline V gene (reference sequence). The CDR3 DNA reads as TGTGCCAGCAGCGCCTGGACTGTCACCGGGGAGCTGTTTTTT. Protein sequence: CASSAWTVTGELFF.

The sample holds a few counts of this clone. CDR3 loop: CASSPAGTSGRTTILAKNIQYF. The DNA of the CDR3 is TGTGCCAGCAGTCCGGCCGGGACTAGCGGGAGGACAACTATACTAGCCAAAAACATTCAGTACTTC. The rearrangement links TRBV28 to TRBJ2-4, with 15 positions matching TRBD2. J was trimmed by 0 bases and V by 5 bases; bases with no gene match: 17. The V gene's germline CDR1 is MDHEN and CDR2 SYDVKM. The CDR3 has 22 amino acids.

The table lists this clone with a few counts. The J gene is TRBJ1-1, the V gene TRBV20-1; D gene unclear. V gave up 6 bases and J gave up 3 bases, with 8 bases separating them. Germline values: CDR1 DFQATT, CDR2 SNEGSKA (reference sequence). The CDR3 sequence is 11 residues long. The CDR3 is CSAQGDTEAFF. The CDR3 region has the DNA TGCAGTGCCCAAGGAGACACTGAAGCTTTCTTT.

The rearrangement joins TRBV28 to TRBJ2-7; 8 bases map to TRBD1. V shed 6 bases, J shed 5 bases, and the junction held 6 bases outside the gene matches. Per the germline V gene, CDR1 is MDHEN and CDR2 is SYDVKM. This CDR3 region has 13 residues. CDR3 bases: TGTGCCAGCAGGGGCCAGGGGGCGAACGAGCAGTACTTC. This gives the protein CASRGQGANEQYF.

The gene calls are TRBV28 and TRBJ1-1; 7 nucleotides agree with TRBD1. Germline trimming cut 8 bases from V and 3 bases from J; bases unmatched to any gene: 3. Germline-derived CDR1 and CDR2 are MDHEN and SYDVKM. There are 12 residues in the CDR3. This CDR3 is CASGQEYTEAFF. CDR3 bases: TGTGCCAGCGGACAGGAATACACTGAAGCTTTCTTT.

This clone was detected only once. This chain uses TRBV2 with TRBJ2-5, with D perhaps TRBD1 (6 bases). The germline CDR1 and CDR2 sequences are SNHLY and FYNNEI. V was cut by 7 bases and J by 5 bases, with 14 bases left in between. The CDR3 extends over 13 amino acids. The CDR3 here is CASNRNRDETQYF. Here the CDR3 DNA reads TGTGCCAGCAATAGAAACAGGGACGAGACCCAGTACTTC.

The rearrangement uses TRBV7-2 and TRBJ2-7; 8 bases match TRBD2. V lost 5 bases, J lost 5 bases, and 11 bases stayed unmatched. CDR1 SGHTA and CDR2 FQGNSA come from the germline V gene. The CDR3 totals 15 residues. The CDR3 DNA is TGTGCCAGCAGCCTTAGCGGGGCCGGGAGCAACGAGCAGTACTTC. It is translated as CASSLSGAGSNEQYF.

This chain uses TRBV29-1 with TRBJ2-1, with TRBD2 identical over 8 bases. There are 12 residues in the CDR3. Trimming at V came to 4 bases and at J to 9 bases, leaving 5 bases not matched to a gene. Germline CDR1 and CDR2: SQVTM and ANQGSEA. The CDR3 protein is CSVGSGIGEQFF. In nucleotides, the CDR3 is TGCAGCGTTGGTAGCGGGATCGGTGAGCAGTTCTTC.

The J gene is TRBJ2-2, the V gene TRBV21-1; TRBD1 was called by the table and not checked on the DNA. TRBV21-1 is reported as a pseudogene. This CDR3 region has 16 residues. The CDR3 loop reads CASSPGQGPNTGELFF. CDR3 coding DNA: TGTGCCAGCAGCCCAGGACAGGGACCAAACACCGGGGAGCTGTTTTTT.

This clone was seen once. J is TRBJ1-5 and V is TRBV2; D unclear. Trimming took 1 base from V and 0 from J, leaving 16 bases between them. The V gene's germline CDR1 is SNHLY and CDR2 FYNNEI. This CDR3 contains 18 residues. CDR3: CASSEDLPRFYSNQPQHF. As DNA, the CDR3 is TGTGCCAGCAGTGAAGATCTCCCCAGATTTTATAGCAATCAGCCCCAGCATTTT.

The J gene is TRBJ2-4, the V gene TRBV5-6; D is undetermined. V shed 2 bases and J shed 1 base, with 10 bases lying between them. This CDR3 has 15 residues. Germline CDR1 reads SGHDT; CDR2 reads YYEEEE. The CDR3 nucleotides read TGTGCCAGCAGCTTCGCCAGTTGGGCCAAAAACATTCAGTACTTC. Translating it yields CASSFASWAKNIQYF.

The V gene is TRBV29-1, the J gene TRBJ2-7, with TRBD1 matching over 7 bases. CDR3 length equals 14 residues. CDR1 is SQVTM and CDR2 is ANQGSEA in the germline V gene. V was pared by 4 bases and J by 2 bases, with 8 bases of the junction left unmatched. The CDR3 is CSVARTTGTYEQYF. The DNA of the CDR3 is TGCAGCGTTGCCCGAACGACAGGGACCTACGAGCAGTACTTC.